The 32 T cell receptor beta chains given below trace back to one sample, sequenced in a study of T cells in Graves' hyperthyroidism and ophthalmopathy. Amplified regions were TCR beta CDR3 sequences from RNA transcripts. The TCR CDR3 first-round RT-PCR relied on the HTBI primer set. One entry per CDR3 protein, called by TCRdb with MiXCR from the multiplex PCR reads. The sample yields around 400,000 distinct CDR3 sequences, about a sixth seen once. Sequenced input: blood. All receptors come from a woman aged 18-35 years with Graves' hyperthyroidism that later progressed to Graves' ophthalmopathy.

This clonotype was detected a few times. V and J are TRBV6-1 and TRBJ2-7; 10 nucleotides match TRBD1. The J segment lost 3 bases and the V segment lost 10 bases, leaving 6 bases of the junction unmatched. CDR1 is MNHNS, CDR2 SASEGT, per germline. This CDR3 contains 13 residues. The CDR3 DNA follows: TGTGCCACTAACCGGGACAGGGGCTACGAGCAGTACTTC. This gives the protein CATNRDRGYEQYF.

V and J are TRBV5-4 and TRBJ2-2; D tentatively reads TRBD1 or TRBD2 (5 bases each). The CDR3 consists of 18 residues. Germline V gene data show CDR1 as SGHNT and CDR2 as YYREEE (reference sequence). V was shortened by 0 bases and J by 1 base, with 16 bases between the two germline ends. CDR3 sequence reads: CASSLGVLRGRNTGELFF. CDR3 nucleotides: TGTGCCAGCAGCTTGGGCGTGTTGAGGGGCAGGAACACCGGGGAGCTGTTTTTT.

The V and J genes are TRBV20-1 and TRBJ1-1; no reliable D call. Trimming pared 3 bases from V and 1 base from J, leaving 9 bases between. This CDR3 is 13 amino acids long. Germline V lookup: CDR1 DFQATT, CDR2 SNEGSKA (reference sequence). The CDR3 nucleotides are TGCAGTGCTAGTTTCCTGGAGAACACTGAAGCTTTCTTT. This codes for CSASFLENTEAFF.

Ten or more counts support this clonotype. J is TRBJ1-1 and V is TRBV27, with D perhaps TRBD1 (6 bases). Trimming took 5 bases from V and 5 from J, leaving 15 bases between them. Looked up from germline, CDR1 is MNHEY and CDR2 is SMNVEV (reference sequence). The CDR3 is made up of 14 amino acids. The CDR3 is CASSQQGRRTEAFF. CDR3 DNA sequence: TGTGCCAGCAGTCAACAGGGACGAAGAACTGAAGCTTTCTTT.

This clonotype was seen ten or more times. The chain links TRBV6-1 to TRBJ2-2, with TRBD1 identical over 11 bases. This CDR3 is 15 amino acids long. Trimming took 5 bases from V and 6 from J; bases not matched to a gene: 5. From germline, CDR1 is MNHNS and CDR2 SASEGT. CDR3 sequence: CASSPSGQGAGELFF. As DNA, the CDR3 is TGTGCCAGCAGTCCCTCGGGACAGGGGGCCGGGGAGCTGTTTTTT.

This clonotype was picked up many times. V gene TRBV11-2 combines with J gene TRBJ2-5; D not certain. Trimming took off 1 base at V and 0 bases at J, with 9 bases between the two ends. The CDR3 spans 15 residues. Looked up from germline, CDR1 is SGHAT and CDR2 is FQNNGV. The CDR3 DNA reads as TGTGCCAGCAGCTTAGGTGTGACCGACCAAGAGACCCAGTACTTC. Translated: CASSLGVTDQETQYF.

The table lists this clonotype with many counts. The V and J genes are TRBV27 and TRBJ2-5, with 16 bases identical to TRBD2. This CDR3 is built from 16 residues. V trimming: 6 bases; J trimming: 11 bases; junction bases outside the gene matches: 12. The germline gives CDR1 MNHEY, CDR2 SMNVEV (reference sequence). For the CDR3, the DNA is TGTGCCAGCAGACCTCCCGGGACTAGCGGGAGGGCCCTACAGTACTTC. Its protein product is CASRPPGTSGRALQYF.

Many counts were recorded for this clonotype. The chain recombines TRBV15 with TRBJ2-7; 7 nucleotides line up with TRBD1. Germline-derived CDR1 and CDR2 are LNHNV and YYDKDF (reference sequence). The length of the CDR3 is 16 residues. With V trimmed by 0 bases and J by 3 bases, 8 bases remained unmatched. The CDR3 DNA follows: TGTGCCACCAGCAGAGATCATCAGGGGGTCGGCTACGAGCAGTACTTC. Translation: CATSRDHQGVGYEQYF.

This clonotype was found many times. V gene TRBV2 combines with J gene TRBJ2-7, with 9 nucleotides matching TRBD1. Trimming took 6 bases from V and 2 from J; bases not matched to a gene: 5. CDR3 length equals 14 residues. In germline, CDR1 is SNHLY, CDR2 FYNNEI. CDR3 nucleotide sequence: TGTGCCAGCAGCGGCCGGGACAGGGCCTACGAGCAGTACTTC. Encoded protein: CASSGRDRAYEQYF.

CDR3 sequence (DNA): TGTGCCAGCAACGGACAGGGTGTTTATGAGCAGTTCTTC. Translated, it gives CASNGQGVYEQFF. The chain joins TRBV6-2 or TRBV6-3 to TRBJ2-1, with 8 bases matching TRBD1. The V gene's germline CDR1 is MNHEY and CDR2 SVGEGT. V shed 7 bases and J 8 bases; nucleotides not matched to a gene: 7. The CDR3 length is 13 residues.

This clonotype was found many times. CDR3 sequence: CSVRDRSYNEQFF. DNA for the CDR3: TGCAGTGTTCGAGATCGCTCCTACAATGAGCAGTTCTTC. V usage is TRBV20-1 and J usage is TRBJ2-1; the D is unclear. CDR1 and CDR2 from the germline V gene are DFQATT and SNEGSKA (reference sequence). The CDR3 spans 13 residues. V lost 7 bases, J lost 0 bases, and 10 bases lay in between.

This clonotype was seen repeatedly, ten times or more. The rearrangement uses TRBV6-2 or TRBV6-3 and TRBJ2-2; 7 nucleotides agree with TRBD2. The CDR3 runs to 17 residues. Germline V gives CDR1 MNHEY, CDR2 SVGEGT. The CDR3 DNA sequence: TGTGCTTCGAGGCCCTTGGGAGCGGGGACGAACACCGGGGAGCTGTTTTTT. It translates to CASRPLGAGTNTGELFF.

CDR3 residues: CASSFPGYEETQYF. The CDR3 region has the DNA TGTGCCAGCAGCTTCCCGGGCTATGAAGAGACCCAGTACTTC. The chain is built from TRBV5-5 and TRBJ2-5; D is uncertain. Germline V lookup: CDR1 SGHKS, CDR2 YYEKEE (reference sequence). This CDR3 is 14 amino acids long. V dropped 2 bases and J dropped 3 bases, with 11 bases sitting between them.

In this sample, this clonotype turned up many times. The chain joins TRBV20-1 to TRBJ1-2, with TRBD1 matching over 7 bases. This CDR3 comprises 15 residues. The germline V gene has CDR1 DFQATT and CDR2 SNEGSKA (reference sequence). V shed 0 bases, J shed 4 bases, and the junction held 8 bases outside the gene matches. CDR3 sequence (DNA): TGCAGTGCTAGAGATCCCCAGGCAGGGGGCTATGGCTACACCTTC. It is translated as CSARDPQAGGYGYTF.

This clonotype was found a few times. This chain joins TRBV20-1 and TRBJ1-1; 7 nucleotides line up with TRBD1. Germline CDR1 reads DFQATT; CDR2 reads SNEGSKA (reference sequence). CDR3 length: 14 residues. The J segment lost 1 base and the V segment lost 3 bases, leaving 5 bases of the junction unmatched. The CDR3 region is CSASYHRGNTEAFF. CDR3 bases: TGCAGTGCTAGTTACCACAGGGGGAACACTGAAGCTTTCTTT.

This clonotype came up a few times. The rearrangement joins TRBV9 to TRBJ2-5, with 11 positions matching TRBD1. This CDR3 comprises 16 residues. The ends lost 0 bases at V and 1 base at J; junction bases unmatched: 2. Germline V lookup: CDR1 SGDLS, CDR2 YYNGEE. The chain's CDR3 is CASSVAGTGGQETQYF. CDR3 bases: TGTGCCAGCAGCGTAGCCGGGACAGGGGGCCAAGAGACCCAGTACTTC.

This clonotype was seen ten or more times. The rearrangement links TRBV20-1 to TRBJ2-7, with 15 bases lining up with TRBD2. V shed 3 bases and J 3 bases; nucleotides not matched to a gene: 6. CDR3 length: 16 residues. Per germline, CDR1 DFQATT and CDR2 SNEGSKA (reference sequence). The CDR3 DNA reads TGCAGTGCTAGTTCCGGACTAGCGGGGGGGGTCTACGAGCAGTACTTC. It specifies CSASSGLAGGVYEQYF.

This clonotype was detected ten times or more. The rearrangement uses TRBV3-1 and TRBJ1-5; D is uncertain. The ends were cut back, 1 base at V and 6 bases at J, with 4 bases in the middle. CDR3 length equals 12 residues. Germline V gene lookup returns CDR1 LGHDT and CDR2 YNNKEL (reference sequence). In DNA, the CDR3 is TGTGCCAGCAGCCAAGGCATTCAGCCCCAGCATTTT. Protein sequence: CASSQGIQPQHF.

The sample holds a few counts of this clonotype. The chain combines TRBV6-1 with TRBJ1-1, with D perhaps matching TRBD1 (5 bases). Germline V gene data show CDR1 as MNHNS and CDR2 as SASEGT. The CDR3 is 13 residues long. Trimming removed 6 bases at V and 5 bases at J, with 13 bases between. This chain's CDR3 is CASSLTQGTEAFF. The CDR3 nucleotides are TGTGCCAGCAGCCTTACCCAGGGTACTGAAGCTTTCTTT.

This clonotype was counted at least ten times. The genes are TRBV20-1 and TRBJ1-6, with D perhaps matching TRBD1 (6 bases). This CDR3 comprises 15 residues. V shed 3 bases and J shed 10 bases, with 19 bases lying between them. CDR1 is DFQATT and CDR2 is SNEGSKA in the germline V gene (reference sequence). Written as DNA, the CDR3 is TGCAGTGCTAGGGAGATGCTACAGGGCGTCTCACCCCTCCACTTT. Protein product: CSAREMLQGVSPLHF.

The chain uses TRBV4-2 and TRBJ2-7; the match to TRBD2 covers 8 bases. The CDR3 loop spans 14 amino acids. Germline values: CDR1 LGHNA, CDR2 YNFKEQ. After removal of 6 bases from V and 2 bases from J, the junction contained 6 bases not matched to a gene. As DNA, the CDR3 is TGTGCCAGCAGTTGGTCCGGGAGGGCCTACGAGCAGTACTTC. Translation: CASSWSGRAYEQYF.

The chain employs TRBV7-9 and TRBJ2-2, with 8 bases identical to TRBD2. The CDR3 covers 18 residues. V lost 3 bases and J lost 0; bases outside the gene matches: 9. The germline gives CDR1 SEHNR, CDR2 FQNEAQ (reference sequence). The CDR3 sequence is CASSLGGSGISNTGELFF. The CDR3, as DNA: TGTGCCAGCAGCTTGGGCGGTAGCGGGATTTCGAACACCGGGGAGCTGTTTTTT.

This clonotype was found many times. The chain links TRBV10-3 to TRBJ2-7, with 8 positions matching TRBD2. V lost 4 bases, J lost 4 bases, and 3 bases stayed unmatched. Germline-derived CDR1 and CDR2 are ENHRY and SYGVKD. This CDR3 region has 13 residues. The CDR3 reads CAISVAGGYEQYF. In DNA, the CDR3 is TGTGCCATCAGTGTCGCGGGAGGTTACGAGCAGTACTTC.

This clonotype was found many times. The V gene is TRBV11-2, the J gene TRBJ2-7; no firm D call. Germline V lookup: CDR1 SGHAT, CDR2 FQNNGV. This CDR3 has 14 amino acids. Trimming took off 1 base at V and 5 bases at J, with 12 bases between the two ends. The CDR3 loop is CASSLVRSPHEQYF. DNA for the CDR3: TGTGCCAGCAGCTTAGTGCGGAGCCCCCACGAGCAGTACTTC.

The chain uses TRBV4-1 and TRBJ2-2; D possibly matches TRBD1 or TRBD2 (5 bases each). The CDR3 is 15 residues long. CDR1 is MGHRA and CDR2 is YSYEKL in the germline V gene. V lost 5 bases and J lost 5, with 15 bases in between. The CDR3 protein is CASSESWDVTGELFF. DNA for the CDR3: TGCGCCAGCAGCGAATCCTGGGACGTAACCGGGGAGCTGTTTTTT.

This clonotype occurred many times. The chain joins TRBV7-8 to TRBJ2-7; weak D call: TRBD2 (5 bases). From germline, CDR1 is SGHVS and CDR2 FQNEAQ. The CDR3 loop spans 13 amino acids. The V gene lost 2 bases and the J gene lost 5 bases, with 10 bases spanning the gap. The CDR3 sequence: CASSLLNGDEQYF. CDR3 DNA sequence: TGTGCCAGCAGCTTACTAAACGGGGACGAGCAGTACTTC. Full variable domain (outside the CDR3, taken from reference TRBV7-8 and TRBJ2-7): GAGVSQSPRYKVAKRGQDVALRCDPISGHVSLFWYQQALGQGPEFLTYFQNEAQLDKSGLPSDRFFAERPEGSVSTLKIQRTQQEDSAVYLCASSLLNGDEQYFGPGTRLTVT.

The rearrangement joins TRBV7-2 to TRBJ1-5; 7 positions match TRBD1. J was trimmed by 6 bases and V by 2 bases; bases with no gene match: 13. Germline loops: CDR1 SGHTA, CDR2 FQGNSA. The CDR3 is made up of 17 amino acids. The CDR3 region is CASSLSGGGGGVQPQHF. The DNA of the CDR3 is TGTGCCAGCAGCTTATCAGGGGGGGGAGGTGGGGTTCAGCCCCAGCATTTT.

This clonotype occurred a few times. This chain links TRBV29-1 with TRBJ2-2; the match to TRBD1 covers 7 bases. The germline V gene has CDR1 SQVTM and CDR2 ANQGSEA. The CDR3 contains 13 residues. V was pared by 8 bases and J by 1 base, with 4 bases of the junction left unmatched. CDR3 DNA: TGCAGCATTCGGACAGGGAACACCGGGGAGCTGTTTTTT. The encoded protein is CSIRTGNTGELFF.

This clonotype showed up many times. J is TRBJ2-7 and V is TRBV6-1, with D perhaps TRBD2 (6 bases). The germline gives CDR1 MNHNS, CDR2 SASEGT. V dropped 2 bases and J dropped 4 bases, with 15 bases sitting between them. This CDR3 comprises 15 residues. This chain's CDR3 is CASSERGFGGYEQYF. CDR3 sequence (DNA): TGTGCCAGCAGTGAACGGGGGTTTGGGGGTTACGAGCAGTACTTC.

This clonotype was recorded a few times. This chain links TRBV7-3 with TRBJ2-3; D is possibly TRBD2 (6 bases). With 5 bases removed from V and 11 bases from J, the gap between germline ends came to 32 bases. The germline gives CDR1 SGHTA, CDR2 FQGTGA. This CDR3 region has 18 residues. CDR3 sequence: CASSRRVPTRGAGEGQYF. In DNA, the CDR3 is TGTGCCAGCAGCAGAAGGGTCCCGACTAGAGGGGCTGGCGAAGGGCAGTATTTT.

This clonotype was detected only a few times. V gene TRBV4-1 combines with J gene TRBJ2-1; 7 bases are shared with TRBD2. The V gene end was trimmed by 4 bases and the J gene end by 6 bases; junction bases not matched to a gene: 6. Germline V CDR1 and CDR2: MGHRA, YSYEKL. CDR3 size: 14 residues. CDR3 sequence: CASSRGGGRNEQFF. The CDR3, as DNA: TGCGCCAGCAGCCGGGGGGGAGGTCGCAATGAGCAGTTCTTC.

This clonotype came up many times. The chain has TRBV2 and TRBJ2-3, with a possible D match to TRBD1 (6 bases). V dropped 6 bases and J dropped 2 bases, with 15 bases sitting between them. Germline V CDR1 and CDR2: SNHLY, FYNNEI. The CDR3 contains 15 residues. DNA for the CDR3: TGTGCCAGCAGCGGTACAGGGAACCCCACAGATACGCAGTATTTT. Translated, it gives CASSGTGNPTDTQYF.